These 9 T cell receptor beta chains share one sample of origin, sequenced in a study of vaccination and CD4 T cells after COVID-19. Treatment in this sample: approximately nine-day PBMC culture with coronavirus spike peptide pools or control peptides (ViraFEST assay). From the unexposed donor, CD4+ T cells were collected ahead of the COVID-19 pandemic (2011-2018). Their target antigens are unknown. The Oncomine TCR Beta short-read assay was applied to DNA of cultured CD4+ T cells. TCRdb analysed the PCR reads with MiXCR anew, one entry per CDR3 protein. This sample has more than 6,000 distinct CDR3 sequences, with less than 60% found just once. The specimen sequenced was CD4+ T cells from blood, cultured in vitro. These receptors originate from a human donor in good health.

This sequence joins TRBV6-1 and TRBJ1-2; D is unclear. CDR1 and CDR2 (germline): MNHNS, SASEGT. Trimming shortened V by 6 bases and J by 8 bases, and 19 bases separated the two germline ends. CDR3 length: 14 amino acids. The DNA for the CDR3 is TGTGCCAGCAGCCCACAATCTGGTCTGCGGGGCTACACCTTC. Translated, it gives CASSPQSGLRGYTF.

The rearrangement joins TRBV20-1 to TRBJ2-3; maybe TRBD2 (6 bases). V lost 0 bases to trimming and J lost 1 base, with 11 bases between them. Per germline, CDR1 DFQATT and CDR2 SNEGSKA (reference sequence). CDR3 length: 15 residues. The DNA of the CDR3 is TGCAGTGCTAGAGATCGGCGGGGCGGCACAGATACGCAGTATTTT. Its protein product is CSARDRRGGTDTQYF.

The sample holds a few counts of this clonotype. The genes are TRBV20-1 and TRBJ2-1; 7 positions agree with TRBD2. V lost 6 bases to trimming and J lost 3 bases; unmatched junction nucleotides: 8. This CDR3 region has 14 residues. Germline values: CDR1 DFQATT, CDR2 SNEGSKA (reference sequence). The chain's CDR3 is CSAHPTSNYNEQFF. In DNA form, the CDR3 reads TGCAGTGCCCACCCGACTAGCAACTACAATGAGCAGTTCTTC.

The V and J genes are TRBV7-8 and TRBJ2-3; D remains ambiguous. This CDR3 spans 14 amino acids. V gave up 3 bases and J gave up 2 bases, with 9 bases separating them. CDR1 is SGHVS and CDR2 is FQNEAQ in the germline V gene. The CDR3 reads CASSFYGPTDTQYF. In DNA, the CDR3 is TGTGCCAGCAGCTTTTACGGTCCCACAGATACGCAGTATTTT.

The CDR3 loop reads CASSRGSGMNTEAFF. The CDR3 DNA reads TGCGCCAGCTCGAGGGGTTCGGGTATGAACACTGAAGCTTTCTTT. The chain carries TRBV5-1 and TRBJ1-1; D is perhaps TRBD1 (5 bases). V lost 7 bases to trimming and J lost 0 bases, with 16 bases between them. The CDR3 extends over 15 amino acids. CDR1 and CDR2 from the germline V gene are SGHRS and YFSETQ.

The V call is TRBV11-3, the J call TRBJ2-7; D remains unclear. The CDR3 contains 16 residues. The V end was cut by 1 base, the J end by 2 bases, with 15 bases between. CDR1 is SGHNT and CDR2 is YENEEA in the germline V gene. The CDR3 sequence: CASSLGNGQVPYEQYF. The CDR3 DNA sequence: TGTGCCAGCAGCTTAGGAAACGGTCAAGTCCCCTACGAGCAGTACTTC.

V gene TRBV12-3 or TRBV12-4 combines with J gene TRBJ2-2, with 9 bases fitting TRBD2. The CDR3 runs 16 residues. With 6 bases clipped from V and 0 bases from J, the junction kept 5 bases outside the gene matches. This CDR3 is CASRGAGGPNTGELFF. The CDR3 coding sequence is TGTGCCAGCAGGGGAGCGGGGGGACCGAACACCGGGGAGCTGTTTTTT.

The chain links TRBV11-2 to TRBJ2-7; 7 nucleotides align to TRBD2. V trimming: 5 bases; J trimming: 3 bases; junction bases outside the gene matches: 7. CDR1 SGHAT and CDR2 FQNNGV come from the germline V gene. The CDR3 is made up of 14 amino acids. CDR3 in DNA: TGTGCCAGCAGCACAAGCAGGACTAGCTACGAGCAGTACTTC. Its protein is CASSTSRTSYEQYF.

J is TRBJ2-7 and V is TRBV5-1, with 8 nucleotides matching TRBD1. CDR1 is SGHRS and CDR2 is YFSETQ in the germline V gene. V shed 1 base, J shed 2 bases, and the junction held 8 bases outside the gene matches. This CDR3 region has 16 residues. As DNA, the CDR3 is TGCGCCAGCAGCTTGACAGGGGGACAGGTGCCCTACGAGCAGTACTTC. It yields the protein CASSLTGGQVPYEQYF. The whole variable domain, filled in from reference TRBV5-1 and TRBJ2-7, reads KAGVTQTPRYLIKTRGQQVTLSCSPISGHRSVSWYQQTPGQGLQFLFEYFSETQRNKGNFPGRFSGRQFSNSRSEMNVSTLELGDSALYLCASSLTGGQVPYEQYFGPGTRLTVT.